These 11 T cell receptor beta chains were all obtained from the same sample, sequenced in a study of identical twins. TCRdb re-analysed the 5' RACE reads in MiXCR, keeping a single row per CDR3 protein. The profile shows 700,000 or so distinct CDR3 sequences, roughly 8% of them singletons. These data were also filed under a second study, of yellow fever vaccine responses in identical twins.

Sequenced sample: PBMCs. The receptors stem from a woman younger than 35 in good health.

This clonotype has just one count. This chain joins TRBV30 and TRBJ2-7; D tentatively reads TRBD1 or TRBD2 (5 bases each). V was pared by 3 bases and J by 5 bases, with 8 bases between. Germline V gene sequence: CDR1 GTSNPN, CDR2 SVGIG (reference sequence). The CDR3 loop spans 11 amino acids. CDR3 bases: TGTGCCTGGAGACGAGGGGACGAGCAGTACTTC. Amino acids: CAWRRGDEQYF.

This clonotype was counted a few times. The chain links TRBV4-2 to TRBJ2-7, with TRBD2 as a possible D gene (6 bases). The V gene's germline CDR1 is LGHNA and CDR2 YNFKEQ. V dropped 4 bases and J dropped 3 bases, with 19 bases sitting between them. The CDR3 has 16 amino acids. CDR3 sequence (DNA): TGTGCCAGCAGCCCACAAATAGGAGGGAACCACTACGAGCAGTACTTC. Its protein product is CASSPQIGGNHYEQYF.

V and J are TRBV4-3 and TRBJ2-5, with D possibly being TRBD2 (5 bases). V was cut by 3 bases and J by 4 bases, with 15 bases left in between. This CDR3 comprises 15 residues. Looked up from germline, CDR1 is LGHNA and CDR2 is YSLEER. The CDR3 coding sequence is TGCGCCAGCAGCCACGGCGTGCACGAGGGAGAGACCCAGTACTTC. Residues: CASSHGVHEGETQYF.

This chain links TRBV5-1 with TRBJ2-3; 8 nucleotides align to TRBD1. The germline V gene encodes CDR1 SGHRS and CDR2 YFSETQ. This CDR3 is 15 amino acids long. Trimming removed 4 bases from V and 0 bases from J; junction bases left unmatched: 4. The CDR3, as DNA: TGCGCCAGCAGCCCAGGGGGCTTGAGCACAGATACGCAGTATTTT. It translates to CASSPGGLSTDTQYF. The full variable domain, its missing parts supplied by reference TRBV5-1 and TRBJ2-3, is KAGVTQTPRYLIKTRGQQVTLSCSPISGHRSVSWYQQTPGQGLQFLFEYFSETQRNKGNFPGRFSGRQFSNSRSEMNVSTLELGDSALYLCASSPGGLSTDTQYFGPGTRLTVL.

This clonotype was recorded a few times. The genes are TRBV15 and TRBJ2-1; no reliable D call. Between the trimmed V and J ends, which lost 0 bases and 4 bases, there was a span of 7 bases. The CDR3 is made up of 14 amino acids. The germline V gene has CDR1 LNHNV and CDR2 YYDKDF (reference sequence). CDR3 DNA: TGTGCCACCAGCAGAGATAAAATTTACAATGAGCAGTTCTTC. It encodes CATSRDKIYNEQFF.

This clonotype came up a few times. The chain combines TRBV6-1 with TRBJ1-6; the match to TRBD1 covers 7 bases. CDR1 is MNHNS and CDR2 is SASEGT in the germline V gene. The CDR3 consists of 15 residues. With 6 bases clipped from V and 7 bases from J, the junction kept 9 bases outside the gene matches. CDR3 in DNA: TGTGCCAGCAGCTCAAGGCAGGGGGAAAATTCACCCCTCCACTTT. Residues: CASSSRQGENSPLHF.

In this sample, this clonotype turned up many times. This sequence joins TRBV27 and TRBJ2-7; tentative D call: TRBD1 (6 bases). V gave up 11 bases and J gave up 4 bases, with 12 bases separating them. The germline V gene has CDR1 MNHEY and CDR2 SMNVEV (reference sequence). The CDR3 consists of 11 residues. The CDR3 DNA reads as TGTGCCTCCCAAGGGGGTTACGAGCAGTACTTC. This encodes CASQGGYEQYF.

V gene TRBV20-1 combines with J gene TRBJ2-1; 12 positions match TRBD2. V trimming: 5 bases; J trimming: 7 bases; junction bases outside the gene matches: 9. The CDR3 covers 15 residues. Germline V gene data show CDR1 as DFQATT and CDR2 as SNEGSKA (reference sequence). DNA for the CDR3: TGCAGTGCTCCCCCTAGCGGGAGGGAGCGGAATGAGCAGTTCTTC. It codes for CSAPPSGRERNEQFF.

This clonotype was counted only a few times. This chain joins TRBV15 and TRBJ1-1, with 11 bases fitting TRBD1. The CDR3 length is 14 residues. V was pared by 3 bases and J by 12 bases, with 9 bases of the junction left unmatched. CDR1 LNHNV and CDR2 YYDKDF come from the germline V gene (reference sequence). CDR3 in amino acids: CATSRELRDRGTFF. The CDR3, as DNA: TGTGCCACCAGCAGGGAACTCCGGGACAGGGGGACTTTCTTT.

The gene calls are TRBV24-1 and TRBJ2-3; D possibly corresponds to TRBD2 (6 bases). Trimming left V 0 bases short and J 1 base short, with 7 bases between. The germline gives CDR1 KGHDR, CDR2 SFDVKD. This CDR3 is 15 amino acids long. CDR3 bases: TGTGCCACCAGTGATTTGGGAGGGGGCACAGATACGCAGTATTTT. Translated, it gives CATSDLGGGTDTQYF.

This clonotype came up many times. The rearrangement joins TRBV3-1 to TRBJ2-2; possible D gene TRBD2, 6 bases. Trimming took off 1 base at V and 3 bases at J, with 12 bases between the two ends. Germline V CDR1 and CDR2: LGHDT, YNNKEL (reference sequence). CDR3 length: 16 amino acids. CDR3 bases: TGTGCCAGCAGCCAAGTATGGACTACCCACACCGGGGAGCTGTTTTTT. As protein: CASSQVWTTHTGELFF.